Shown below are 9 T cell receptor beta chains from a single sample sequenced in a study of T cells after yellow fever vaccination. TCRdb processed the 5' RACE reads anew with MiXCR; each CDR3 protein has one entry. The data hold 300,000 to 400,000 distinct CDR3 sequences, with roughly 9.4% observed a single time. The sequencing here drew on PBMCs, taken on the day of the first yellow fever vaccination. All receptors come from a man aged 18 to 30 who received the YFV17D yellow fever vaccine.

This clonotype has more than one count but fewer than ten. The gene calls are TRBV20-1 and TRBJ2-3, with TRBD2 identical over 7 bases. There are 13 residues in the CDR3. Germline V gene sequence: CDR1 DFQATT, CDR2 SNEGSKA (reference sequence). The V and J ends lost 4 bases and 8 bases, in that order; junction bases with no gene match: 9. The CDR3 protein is CSATGGTYSTQYF. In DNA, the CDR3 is TGCAGTGCTACCGGGGGGACCTACAGTACGCAGTATTTT.

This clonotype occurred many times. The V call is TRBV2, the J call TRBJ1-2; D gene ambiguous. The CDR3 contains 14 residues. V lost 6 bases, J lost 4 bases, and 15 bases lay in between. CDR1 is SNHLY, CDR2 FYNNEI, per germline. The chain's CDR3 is CASSLSGVPYGYTF. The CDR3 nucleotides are TGTGCCAGCAGCTTATCGGGAGTTCCCTATGGCTACACCTTC.

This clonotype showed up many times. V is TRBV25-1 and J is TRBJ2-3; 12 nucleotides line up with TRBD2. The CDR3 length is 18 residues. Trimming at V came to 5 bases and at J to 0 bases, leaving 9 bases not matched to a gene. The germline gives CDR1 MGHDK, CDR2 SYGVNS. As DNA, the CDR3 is TGTGCCAGCAGTCCATGGGCGACTAGCGGGGGTAGCACAGATACGCAGTATTTT. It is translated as CASSPWATSGGSTDTQYF.

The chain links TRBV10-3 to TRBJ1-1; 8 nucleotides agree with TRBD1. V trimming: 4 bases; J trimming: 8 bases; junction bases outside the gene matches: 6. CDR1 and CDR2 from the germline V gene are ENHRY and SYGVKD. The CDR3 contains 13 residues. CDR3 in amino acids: CAISAGQGLEAFF. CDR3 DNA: TGTGCCATCAGTGCCGGACAGGGTTTGGAAGCTTTCTTT.

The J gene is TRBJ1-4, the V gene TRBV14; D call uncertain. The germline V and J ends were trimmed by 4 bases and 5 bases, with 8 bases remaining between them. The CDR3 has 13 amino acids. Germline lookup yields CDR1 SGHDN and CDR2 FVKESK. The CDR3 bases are TGTGCCAGCAGCCCCCGAGGGAATGAAAAACTGTTTTTT. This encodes CASSPRGNEKLFF.

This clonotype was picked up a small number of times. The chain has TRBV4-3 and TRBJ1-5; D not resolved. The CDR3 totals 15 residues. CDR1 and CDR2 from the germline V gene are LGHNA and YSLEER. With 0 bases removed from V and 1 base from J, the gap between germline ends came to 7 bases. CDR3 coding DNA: TGCGCCAGCAGCCAAGATCGGGAGAGCAATCAGCCCCAGCATTTT. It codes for CASSQDRESNQPQHF.

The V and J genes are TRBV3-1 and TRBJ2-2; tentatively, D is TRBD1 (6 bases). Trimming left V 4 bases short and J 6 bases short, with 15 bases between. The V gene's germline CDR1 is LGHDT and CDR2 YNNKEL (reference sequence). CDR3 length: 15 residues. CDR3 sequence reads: CASSLTGARAGELFF. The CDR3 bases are TGTGCCAGCAGCCTGACAGGAGCTCGGGCCGGGGAGCTGTTTTTT.

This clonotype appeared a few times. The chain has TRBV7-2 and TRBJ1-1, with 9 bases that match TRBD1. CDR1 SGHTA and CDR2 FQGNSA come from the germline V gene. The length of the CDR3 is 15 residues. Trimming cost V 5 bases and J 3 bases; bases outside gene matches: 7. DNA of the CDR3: TGTGCCAGCAGCAAAACCGGGACAGGGTACACTGAAGCTTTCTTT. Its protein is CASSKTGTGYTEAFF.

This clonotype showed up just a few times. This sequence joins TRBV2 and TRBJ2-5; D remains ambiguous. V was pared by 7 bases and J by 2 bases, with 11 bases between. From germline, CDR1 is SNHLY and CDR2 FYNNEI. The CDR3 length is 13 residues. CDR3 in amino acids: CASMRSHQETQYF. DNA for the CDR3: TGTGCCAGCATGAGGAGCCATCAAGAGACCCAGTACTTC. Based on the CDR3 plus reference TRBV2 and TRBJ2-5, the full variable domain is EPEVTQTPSHQVTQMGQEVILRCVPISNHLYFYWYRQILGQKVEFLVSFYNNEISEKSEIFDDQFSVERPDGSNFTLKIRSTKLEDSAMYFCASMRSHQETQYFGPGTRLLVL.